These 15 T cell receptor beta chains came from one sample sequenced in a study of blood T cell repertoires in COVID-19. Libraries were prepared by immunoSEQ multiplex PCR; TCRdb keeps only in-frame clonotypes and omits some of them. This table holds about 220,000 clones, around three quarters found once. The specimen sequenced was peripheral blood. Every receptor here comes from a woman aged 70-85 years with acute or convalescent COVID-19.

This clone is labeled medium-sized (0.01 to 0.1%). V gene TRBV11-3 combines with J gene TRBJ1-5; possible D gene TRBD1, 6 bases. The V gene lost 3 bases and the J gene lost 4 bases, with 13 bases spanning the gap. The CDR3 runs 15 residues. CDR1 SGHNT and CDR2 YENEEA come from the germline V gene. The CDR3 loop is CASSFLGGRNQPQHF. The CDR3 DNA reads as TGTGCCAGCAGCTTTCTAGGGGGAAGGAATCAGCCCCAGCATTTT.

The V call is TRBV24-1, the J call TRBJ2-3; TRBD2 matches 8 bases. This CDR3 has 16 residues. Per germline, CDR1 KGHDR and CDR2 SFDVKD. The trim removed 1 base at V and 3 bases at J, leaving 5 bases unmatched. The chain's CDR3 is CATSDFGRGATDTQYF. CDR3 bases: TGTGCCACCAGTGATTTTGGGCGGGGGGCAACAGATACGCAGTATTTT.

The chain joins TRBV6-5 to TRBJ2-2; 9 nucleotides match TRBD2. With V trimmed by 6 bases and J by 1 base, 3 bases remained unmatched. The V gene's germline CDR1 is MNHEY and CDR2 SVGAGI. CDR3 size: 15 residues. CDR3 residues: CASRYSGGNTGELFF. The CDR3 coding sequence is TGTGCCAGCAGGTATAGCGGGGGGAACACCGGGGAGCTGTTTTTT.

V and J are TRBV24-1 and TRBJ2-5; D gene unclear. The CDR3 covers 14 residues. With 0 bases removed from V and 4 bases from J, the gap between germline ends came to 8 bases. Germline V CDR1 and CDR2: KGHDR, SFDVKD. The CDR3 coding sequence is TGTGCCACCAGTGATTTGTACGGGTCAGAGACCCAGTACTTC. Amino acid sequence: CATSDLYGSETQYF.

This clone showed up just a few times. This chain connects TRBV27 to TRBJ2-6; TRBD1 is a possible D gene (5 bases). V lost 7 bases to trimming and J lost 0 bases, with 16 bases between them. From germline, CDR1 is MNHEY and CDR2 SMNVEV (reference sequence). The CDR3 has 17 residues. CDR3 in DNA: TGTGCCAGCACTCCAGGGTTCAACCCCTCTGGGGCCAACGTCCTGACTTTC. Translated, it gives CASTPGFNPSGANVLTF.

This clone came up once. As DNA, the CDR3 is TGTGCCAGCTCCCCCAGGTCCTCCGGGGACAGGGGCAATCAGCCCCAGCATTTT. As protein: CASSPRSSGDRGNQPQHF. The chain recombines TRBV18 with TRBJ1-5; 9 bases match TRBD1. Germline V CDR1 and CDR2: KGHSH, LQKENI. The J segment lost 2 bases and the V segment lost 6 bases, leaving 14 bases of the junction unmatched. The CDR3 totals 18 residues.

This clone was seen at least ten times. The J gene is TRBJ2-1, the V gene TRBV9; no firm D call. This CDR3 has 16 residues. Germline lookup yields CDR1 SGDLS and CDR2 YYNGEE. V was trimmed by 3 bases and J by 0 bases, leaving 13 bases between them. CDR3 nucleotide sequence: TGTGCCAGCAGCGATACCGGTTCAAGCTCCTACAATGAGCAGTTCTTC. Translation gives CASSDTGSSSYNEQFF.

The rearrangement links TRBV7-2 to TRBJ2-7; a weak D match, TRBD2 (5 bases). The CDR3 has 15 residues. Germline assignment: CDR1 SGHTA and CDR2 FQGNSA. Trimming took 3 bases from V and 3 from J, leaving 15 bases between them. In DNA, the CDR3 is TGTGCCAGCAGCTTTAAGACGGGGAATTTCTACGAGCAGTACTTC. Protein sequence: CASSFKTGNFYEQYF.

The J gene is TRBJ1-2, the V gene TRBV27; D remains ambiguous. CDR3 length equals 13 residues. Between the trimmed V and J ends, which lost 0 bases and 8 bases, there was a span of 10 bases. CDR1 is MNHEY and CDR2 is SMNVEV in the germline V gene (reference sequence). The CDR3: CASSLSPAGGYTF. In nucleotides, the CDR3 is TGTGCCAGCAGTTTATCACCCGCGGGGGGCTACACCTTC.

V is TRBV5-4 and J is TRBJ2-1, with D possibly matching TRBD2 (6 bases). With 4 bases removed from V and 0 bases from J, the gap between germline ends came to 14 bases. The V gene's germline CDR1 is SGHNT and CDR2 YYREEE (reference sequence). The CDR3 sequence is 16 residues long. The CDR3 DNA follows: TGTGCCAGCAGCATCGGGACTGCCAGCTCCTACAATGAGCAGTTCTTC. Residues: CASSIGTASSYNEQFF. The whole variable domain, remainder taken from reference TRBV5-4 and TRBJ2-1, is ETGVTQSPTHLIKTRGQQVTLRCSSQSGHNTVSWYQQALGQGPQFIFQYYREEENGRGNFPPRFSGLQFPNYSSELNVNALELDDSALYLCASSIGTASSYNEQFFGPGTRLTVL.

V and J are TRBV7-9 and TRBJ2-2, with 7 bases that match TRBD2. CDR3 length: 15 amino acids. Germline values: CDR1 SEHNR, CDR2 FQNEAQ (reference sequence). V lost 5 bases, J lost 0 bases, and 3 bases stayed unmatched. CDR3 in amino acids: CASSPGLANTGELFF. In nucleotides, the CDR3 is TGTGCCAGCAGCCCAGGACTAGCGAACACCGGGGAGCTGTTTTTT.

A few counts support this clone. The chain employs TRBV7-8 and TRBJ2-4, with 7 bases identical to TRBD1. There are 15 residues in the CDR3. Germline V lookup: CDR1 SGHVS, CDR2 FQNEAQ. J gave up 3 bases and V 3 bases, and 5 bases lay outside the gene matches. The CDR3 DNA sequence: TGTGCCAGCAGCTTGGTCTCAGGGGGCAAAAACATTCAGTACTTC. Protein sequence: CASSLVSGGKNIQYF.

In nucleotides, the CDR3 is TGTGCCAGCAGCGTGGGGCGCGGCCCCAGTGAGCAGTTCTTC. Its protein is CASSVGRGPSEQFF. This chain uses TRBV27 with TRBJ2-1, with D perhaps matching TRBD1 (5 bases). The CDR3 covers 14 residues. The germline CDR1 and CDR2 sequences are MNHEY and SMNVEV (reference sequence). With 6 bases removed from V and 9 bases from J, the gap between germline ends came to 18 bases.

The rearrangement uses TRBV5-1 and TRBJ2-3; 9 bases are a match to TRBD2. With 2 bases clipped from V and 0 bases from J, the junction kept 10 bases outside the gene matches. Germline CDR1 and CDR2: SGHRS and YFSETQ. The CDR3 is 18 residues long. The CDR3 DNA reads TGCGCCAGCAGCTTTAGGGTAGCGGGGGCGACTAGCACAGATACGCAGTATTTT. Translated: CASSFRVAGATSTDTQYF.

The chain couples TRBV9 to TRBJ2-2; TRBD2 is a possible D gene (5 bases). Trimming cost V 0 bases and J 6 bases, with 15 bases left between them. Germline V CDR1 and CDR2: SGDLS, YYNGEE. The CDR3 contains 16 residues. In nucleotides, the CDR3 is TGTGCCAGCAGCGTAGCTTCGGCTAGCCGCGCCGGGGAGCTGTTTTTT. Amino acid sequence: CASSVASASRAGELFF.